A single sample is the source of the 18 T cell receptor beta chains below, sequenced in a study of blood T cell repertoires in COVID-19. Some clones are missing from TCRdb's copy, which holds only in-frame ones; the method was immunoSEQ multiplex PCR. The table lists around 190,000 clones, 84% of them singletons, with around 7% in the top ten. Sample: peripheral blood. Receptors originate from a human donor in a cohort sampled during active COVID-19.

The rearrangement links TRBV2 to TRBJ1-5; 8 bases are a match to TRBD1. The germline CDR1 and CDR2 sequences are SNHLY and FYNNEI. CDR3 size: 17 residues. V dropped 4 bases and J dropped 6; count of bases not matched to a gene: 14. Here the CDR3 DNA reads TGTGCCAGCAGTGGTTTAAAGGGGCAGGGGGCCTCTCAGCCCCAGCATTTT. This sequence encodes CASSGLKGQGASQPQHF.

CDR3 DNA sequence: TGTGCCAGTAGCCTCAGGGGGTTCTCCTACGAGCAGTACTTC. As protein: CASSLRGFSYEQYF. This chain joins TRBV19 and TRBJ2-7; 7 nucleotides align to TRBD1. CDR1 and CDR2 from the germline V gene are LNHDA and SQIVND (reference sequence). The CDR3 sequence is 14 residues long. The V gene end was trimmed by 6 bases and the J gene end by 0 bases; junction bases not matched to a gene: 5.

There are a few counts of this clone. V is TRBV7-9 and J is TRBJ1-6, with D possibly being TRBD1 (6 bases). V was shortened by 0 bases and J by 10 bases, with 10 bases between the two germline ends. The CDR3 totals 14 residues. From germline, CDR1 is SEHNR and CDR2 FQNEAQ (reference sequence). The CDR3 region is CASSLAGGVSPLHF. As DNA, the CDR3 is TGTGCCAGCAGCTTAGCAGGGGGGGTGTCACCCCTCCACTTT.

CDR3 bases: TGTGCCAGCAGCTTAGGAGGGTCGGGACAGCCCCAGCATTTT. This translates into CASSLGGSGQPQHF. The chain links TRBV7-2 to TRBJ1-5; D not resolved. The CDR3 totals 14 residues. V shed 1 base and J shed 7 bases, with 11 bases lying between them. The germline V gene encodes CDR1 SGHTA and CDR2 FQGNSA.

The V gene is TRBV7-6, the J gene TRBJ2-5; TRBD2 aligns across 10 bases. After removal of 5 bases from V and 2 bases from J, the junction contained 5 bases not matched to a gene. The V gene's germline CDR1 is SGHVS and CDR2 FNYEAQ. The CDR3 extends over 15 amino acids. CDR3 residues: CASSHSGGLQETQYF. In nucleotides, the CDR3 is TGTGCCAGCAGCCATAGCGGGGGGTTGCAAGAGACCCAGTACTTC.

The V call is TRBV27, the J call TRBJ2-1; 13 bases map to TRBD2. Germline V gives CDR1 MNHEY, CDR2 SMNVEV (reference sequence). The CDR3 runs 15 residues. V gave up 7 bases and J gave up 7 bases; unmatched junction bases: 7. The CDR3 sequence: CASTSTSGGVNEQFF. CDR3 bases: TGTGCCAGCACCTCAACTAGCGGGGGGGTGAATGAGCAGTTCTTC.

This chain connects TRBV7-9 to TRBJ1-2; TRBD1 might be the D (6 bases). Germline loops: CDR1 SEHNR, CDR2 FQNEAQ (reference sequence). The CDR3 is 19 amino acids. Trimming removed 5 bases from V and 0 bases from J, with 25 bases in between. For the CDR3, the DNA is TGTGCCAGCAGCCATAGATGGACAGCTGAATCTTTATCTAACTATGGCTACACCTTC. Protein product: CASSHRWTAESLSNYGYTF.

The V call is TRBV6-1, the J call TRBJ2-5, with 8 positions matching TRBD2. The ends lost 4 bases at V and 5 bases at J; junction bases unmatched: 12. Germline V CDR1 and CDR2: MNHNS, SASEGT. The CDR3 totals 16 residues. For the CDR3, the DNA is TGTGCCAGCAGTGTCCTTCCGGGGGGGGGAGGGGAGACCCAGTACTTC. Amino acids: CASSVLPGGGGETQYF.

The chain joins TRBV4-1 to TRBJ1-2, with 9 bases aligning to TRBD1. There are 14 residues in the CDR3. Germline V gene data show CDR1 as MGHRA and CDR2 as YSYEKL. With V trimmed by 1 base and J by 8 bases, 5 bases remained unmatched. The CDR3 reads CASSQVGQGLGYTF. The CDR3, as DNA: TGCGCCAGCAGCCAAGTGGGACAGGGATTGGGCTACACCTTC.

In the case of this clone: The same CDR3 also results from other DNA sequences found in this sample. The rearrangement joins TRBV11-2 to TRBJ2-7; TRBD1 aligns across 7 bases. The CDR3 runs 14 residues. Germline V gene data show CDR1 as SGHAT and CDR2 as FQNNGV. V lost 1 base, J lost 2 bases, and 2 bases stayed unmatched. The CDR3: CASSLGTGAYEQYF. The CDR3 bases are TGTGCCAGCAGCTTAGGGACAGGTGCCTACGAGCAGTACTTC.

This chain links TRBV6-6 with TRBJ2-7; no clear D. Germline V gene data show CDR1 as MNHNY and CDR2 as SVGAGI (reference sequence). V dropped 0 bases and J dropped 5 bases, with 11 bases sitting between them. The CDR3 consists of 14 residues. The CDR3 sequence is CASSYSSFQDEQYF. Written as DNA, the CDR3 is TGTGCCAGCAGTTACTCGTCATTCCAGGACGAGCAGTACTTC.

This chain joins TRBV5-6 and TRBJ1-1, with TRBD1 matching 8 bases. Germline CDR1 is SGHDT and CDR2 is YYEEEE. This CDR3 region has 15 residues. The V segment lost 0 bases and the J segment 5 bases; nucleotides outside the gene matches: 6. CDR3 DNA: TGTGCCAGCAGCTTGGGCGGACAGGGTGGGACTGAAGCTTTCTTT. Amino acids: CASSLGGQGGTEAFF.

The chain employs TRBV7-6 and TRBJ2-6, with D possibly being TRBD2 (5 bases). The length of the CDR3 is 15 residues. V was cut by 5 bases and J by 0 bases, with 8 bases left in between. The germline CDR1 and CDR2 sequences are SGHVS and FNYEAQ. CDR3 DNA: TGTGCCAGCAGCAAGGGAGTCTCTGGGGCCAACGTCCTGACTTTC. It translates to CASSKGVSGANVLTF. Full variable domain (missing parts from reference TRBV7-6 and TRBJ2-6): GAGVSQSPRYKVTKRGQDVALRCDPISGHVSLYWYRQALGQGPEFLTYFNYEAQQDKSGLPNDRFSAERPEGSISTLTIQRTEQRDSAMYRCASSKGVSGANVLTFGAGSRLTVL.

The genes are TRBV30 and TRBJ2-2, with unresolved D. The V end was cut by 8 bases, the J end by 1 base, with 17 bases between. This CDR3 is built from 15 residues. Germline CDR1 GTSNPN, CDR2 SVGIG (reference sequence). The CDR3 sequence: CATTIWAENTGELFF. The CDR3 DNA reads TGTGCCACGACAATATGGGCAGAGAACACCGGGGAGCTGTTTTTT.

The V gene is TRBV11-3, the J gene TRBJ1-1; possibly TRBD1 for D (6 bases). This CDR3 region has 12 residues. CDR1 and CDR2 from the germline V gene are SGHNT and YENEEA. V was trimmed by 7 bases and J by 4 bases, leaving 10 bases between them. CDR3 residues: CASKGVATEAFF. The CDR3 region has the DNA TGTGCCAGCAAGGGGGTGGCCACTGAAGCTTTCTTT.

V gene TRBV27 combines with J gene TRBJ1-5; 8 bases agree with TRBD1. Germline-derived CDR1 and CDR2 are MNHEY and SMNVEV (reference sequence). Trimming removed 5 bases from V and 4 bases from J; junction bases left unmatched: 7. The CDR3 totals 15 residues. CDR3 amino acids: CASSPGQGRNQPQHF. The CDR3 DNA sequence: TGTGCCAGCAGTCCTGGACAGGGACGAAATCAGCCCCAGCATTTT.

The chain recombines TRBV6-1 with TRBJ2-7, with D possibly matching TRBD2 (5 bases). The CDR3 runs 17 residues. V lost 6 bases and J lost 0, with 21 bases in between. Germline CDR1 MNHNS, CDR2 SASEGT. CDR3 DNA: TGTGCCAGCAGGGAATGGGTCGGGGTCACGGCCTCCTACGAGCAGTACTTC. This sequence encodes CASREWVGVTASYEQYF.

This chain links TRBV19 with TRBJ2-3, with 8 bases matching TRBD1. The CDR3 loop spans 14 amino acids. Trimming took 4 bases from V and 5 from J; bases not matched to a gene: 5. Germline V gene lookup returns CDR1 LNHDA and CDR2 SQIVND (reference sequence). The CDR3 protein is CASSKTGGGDTQYF. As DNA, the CDR3 is TGTGCCAGTAGTAAAACAGGGGGTGGAGATACGCAGTATTTT.